Each of the 7 T cell receptor beta chains below was sequenced from the same sample in a study of shared clonotypes between healthy human individuals. Sequencing was performed with immunoSEQ multiplex PCR; in TCRdb, only in-frame clones are kept and a portion is missing. The sample includes about 2.3 million clones, 80% to 95% seen only once; the top ten take around 0.4%. Sequences were obtained from naive CD4+ T cells from PBMCs. Subset denoted: CD45RA+ positively selected. These receptors originate from a man aged 18 to 35 in good health. Some clones in this sample may be carry-over from other donors' samples.

The chain recombines TRBV7-2 with TRBJ2-1; D unresolved. This CDR3 contains 16 residues. Trimming pared 4 bases from V and 5 bases from J, leaving 18 bases between. In germline, CDR1 is SGHTA, CDR2 FQGNSA. CDR3 sequence (DNA): TGTGCCAGCAGCTCCCGGCCGCTTTTCGGCGACAATGAGCAGTTCTTC. It translates to CASSSRPLFGDNEQFF.

This sequence joins TRBV15 and TRBJ2-1; TRBD2 matches at 9 bases. This CDR3 has 16 amino acids. CDR1 is LNHNV and CDR2 is YYDKDF in the germline V gene (reference sequence). The ends lost 0 bases at V and 7 bases at J; junction bases unmatched: 7. This chain's CDR3 is CATSRDPSGIRNEQFF. The CDR3 nucleotides are TGTGCCACCAGCAGAGACCCTAGCGGGATTCGGAATGAGCAGTTCTTC.

The chain recombines TRBV28 with TRBJ2-3; D gene ambiguous. Germline V CDR1 and CDR2: MDHEN, SYDVKM. V lost 4 bases to trimming and J lost 3 bases, with 11 bases between them. This CDR3 is 14 amino acids long. The CDR3 protein is CASSSPVKTDTQYF. The CDR3 DNA reads as TGTGCCAGCAGTTCCCCGGTGAAAACAGATACGCAGTATTTT.

The J gene is TRBJ2-7, the V gene TRBV5-1; D not certain. V was clipped by 7 bases and J by 0 bases, with 14 bases between them. The CDR3 runs to 14 residues. CDR1 is SGHRS and CDR2 is YFSETQ in the germline V gene. The CDR3 DNA is TGCGCCAGCGGCGAGCAGTCGAGCTCCTACGAGCAGTACTTC. This gives the protein CASGEQSSSYEQYF.

The gene calls are TRBV7-3 and TRBJ1-1, with D unclear. Trimming removed 0 bases from V and 0 bases from J, with 14 bases in between. CDR3 length: 17 residues. Per germline, CDR1 SGHTA and CDR2 FQGTGA. The CDR3 here is CASSLTARTAMNTEAFF. DNA of the CDR3: TGTGCCAGCAGCTTAACTGCCCGGACGGCGATGAACACTGAAGCTTTCTTT.

The chain is built from TRBV27 and TRBJ2-3; 9 bases are shared with TRBD1. Trimming took 8 bases from V and 1 from J; bases not matched to a gene: 13. The germline CDR1 and CDR2 sequences are MNHEY and SMNVEV (reference sequence). The CDR3 is made up of 17 amino acids. The CDR3 protein is CASARRGDRGGTDTQYF. In nucleotides, the CDR3 is TGTGCCAGCGCAAGGCGGGGCGACAGGGGGGGCACAGATACGCAGTATTTT.

V and J are TRBV27 and TRBJ1-5; D remains unclear. Deletions cut 5 bases from V and 0 bases from J, with 8 bases between. In germline, CDR1 is MNHEY, CDR2 SMNVEV (reference sequence). This CDR3 region has 14 residues. The CDR3 DNA reads TGTGCCAGCAGTCCCTCATATAGCAATCAGCCCCAGCATTTT. Translation: CASSPSYSNQPQHF.